There are a few counts of the clone carrying this T cell receptor (beta chain). The PCR employed 60 Vbeta primers together with 13 Jbeta primers. Data came from immunoSEQ multiplex PCR; TCRdb stores just in-frame clones and leaves some out. The sample shows 65,000 to 100,000 clones, approximately 83% of them seen only once. Regarding donors, all were healthy bone marrow donors. Unrecorded immune exposures were likely, despite nominal health at sampling. The record originates from a study of cytomegalovirus exposure and HLA in healthy donors. The sample comprised PBMCs. The source of this sequence is a man in his forties in good health and CMV-seronegative.

CDR3 sequence: CASSQGLGLINYGYTF. CDR3 DNA sequence: TGCGCCAGCAGCCAAGGACTTGGACTGATTAACTATGGCTACACCTTC. The chain has TRBV4-1 and TRBJ1-2, with D uncertain. The CDR3 spans 16 residues. V was cut by 1 base and J by 1 base, with 13 bases left in between. Germline V gene sequence: CDR1 MGHRA, CDR2 YSYEKL.